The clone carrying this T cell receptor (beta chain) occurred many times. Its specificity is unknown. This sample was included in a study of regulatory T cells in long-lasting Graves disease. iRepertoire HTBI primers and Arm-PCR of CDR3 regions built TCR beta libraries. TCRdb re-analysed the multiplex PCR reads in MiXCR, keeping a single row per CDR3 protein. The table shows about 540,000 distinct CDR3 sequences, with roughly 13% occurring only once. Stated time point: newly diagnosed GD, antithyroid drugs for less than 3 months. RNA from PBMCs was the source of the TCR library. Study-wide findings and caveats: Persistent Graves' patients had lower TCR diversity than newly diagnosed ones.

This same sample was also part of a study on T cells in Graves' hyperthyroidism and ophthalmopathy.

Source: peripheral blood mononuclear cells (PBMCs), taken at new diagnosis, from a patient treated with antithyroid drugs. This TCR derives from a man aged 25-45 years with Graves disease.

The CDR3 loop is CASSVGYRVNTEAFF. The CDR3 DNA follows: TGTGCCAGCAGCGTAGGGTACAGGGTGAACACTGAAGCTTTCTTT. The chain is built from TRBV9 and TRBJ1-1; D possibly corresponds to TRBD1 (6 bases). Germline CDR1 SGDLS, CDR2 YYNGEE. Between the trimmed V and J ends, which lost 0 bases and 0 bases, there was a span of 9 bases. This CDR3 region has 15 residues. Full variable domain (missing parts from reference TRBV9 and TRBJ1-1): DSGVTQTPKHLITATGQRVTLRCSPRSGDLSVYWYQQSLDQGLQFLIQYYNGEERAKGNILERFSAQQFPDLHSELNLSSLELGDSALYFCASSVGYRVNTEAFFGQGTRLTVV.